The clone carrying this T cell receptor beta chain was picked up many times. No antigen is known for it. This beta chain turned up in a library designed for alpha chains; as an off-target read, its abundance says little. This specimen comes from a study of spatial heterogeneity in lung cancer. Study-wide context: The study observed each unique TCR and UMI combination more than ten times on average in raw reads. Overall study findings and caveats: Among tumor T cells, estimated coverage was around 7% for alpha chains and 12% to 15% for beta chains. Tracking of tumor mutation counts was seen in expanded intratumoral alpha and beta TCR counts.

Time point here: sample taken at primary tumor resection. Around 70 TRACERx patients with early, untreated non-small cell lung cancer donated samples. No cell sorting; template was whole RNA from tumor, lung tissue or PBMC. TCRdb analysed the 5' RACE reads with MiXCR anew, one entry per CDR3 protein. The sample lists 9,500 to 13,000 distinct CDR3 sequences, approximately 12% occurring once. The material sequenced was lung tumor tissue, taken at surgery. The clonotype was recovered from a male donor with early-stage non-small cell lung cancer.

The CDR3 is CSARRRLAGNSPLHF. CDR3 sequence (DNA): TGCAGTGCTAGACGACGACTAGCGGGCAATTCACCCCTCCACTTT. V is TRBV20-1 and J is TRBJ1-6; unclear D gene. The CDR3 has 15 residues. Germline assignment: CDR1 DFQATT and CDR2 SNEGSKA (reference sequence). Trimming took 2 bases from V and 7 from J, leaving 15 bases between them.